This TCR beta chain is from a study of blood T cell repertoires in COVID-19. Across the whole study: Material from acute and convalescent COVID-19 was sourced from the United States, Italy and Spain. T cells, B-cell-depleted T cells, or PBMCs provided the cDNA or gDNA that served as material.

As handled by the study authors: Quantification of nucleated cells was approximated via reference gene primer amplification. TCRdb's copy holds only in-frame clones and misses some; the assay was immunoSEQ multiplex PCR. That table supplies the V and J calls and clone size; D and trimming were determined from the DNA. The table has approximately 71,000 clones, less than 80% seen once. The germline V gene encodes CDR1 MNHEY and CDR2 SVGAGI. The CDR3 loop spans 15 amino acids. V shed 5 bases, J shed 9 bases, and the junction held 8 bases outside the gene matches. The sequenced material came from peripheral blood. This clonotype was sampled from a man in his 60s with active or convalescent COVID-19. The chain has TRBV6-5 and TRBJ2-1; TRBD2 matches at 12 bases. The CDR3 bases are TGTGCCAGCAGTCTCCCTAGCGGGGGGGCGGTTGAGCAGTTCTTC. Protein product: CASSLPSGGAVEQFF.